A single sample gave rise to the 3 T cell receptor beta chains below, sequenced in a study of vaccination and CD4 T cells after COVID-19. No antigen is known for these receptors. Cultured CD4+ T cell DNA underwent sequencing with the Oncomine TCR Beta short-read assay. TCRdb called the PCR reads again in MiXCR, with one record for every CDR3 protein. This sample has about 7,800 distinct CDR3 sequences; 58% occur once, and the top ten carry about 32%. Treatment described: approximately 9-day PBMC culture with coronavirus spike peptide pools or control peptides (ViraFEST assay). Specimen: CD4+ T cells from blood, cultured in vitro. The source of these receptors is a human donor who had recovered from COVID-19.

This chain connects TRBV12-3 or TRBV12-4 to TRBJ2-3; 13 positions agree with TRBD2. This CDR3 comprises 16 residues. The junction had 7 bases not matched to a gene; V was cut back by 6 bases and J by 4 bases. CDR3 in amino acids: CASRHTSGGASDTQYF. The CDR3 region has the DNA TGTGCCAGCAGACACACTAGCGGGGGGGCTTCAGATACGCAGTATTTT.

A few counts support this clonotype. The chain combines TRBV28 with TRBJ2-3; D remains ambiguous. The length of the CDR3 is 13 residues. V lost 6 bases, J lost 1 base, and 8 bases lay in between. Germline loops: CDR1 MDHEN, CDR2 SYDVKM. The CDR3 is CASSPRGTDTQYF. DNA for the CDR3: TGTGCCAGCAGCCCCCGGGGCACAGATACGCAGTATTTT.

V is TRBV28 and J is TRBJ1-2; TRBD1 agrees at 9 bases. V dropped 5 bases and J dropped 4; count of bases not matched to a gene: 11. This CDR3 has 16 amino acids. Germline V lookup: CDR1 MDHEN, CDR2 SYDVKM. The CDR3 spells CASSAGQGLLPYGYTF. The CDR3 region has the DNA TGTGCCAGCAGTGCGGGACAGGGCCTTCTTCCCTATGGCTACACCTTC.